Following are 15 T cell receptor beta chains from one sample sequenced in a study of T cell responses to AZD1222 COVID-19 vaccine. Assay: immunoSEQ multiplex PCR; the TCRdb copy retains only in-frame clones and omits some. The data show tens of thousands of clones, with about 86% seen just once and 6.9% held by the top ten. Sequenced here: peripheral blood, sampled 28 days after the second AZD1222 dose. These receptors all come from an adult who received the AZD1222 COVID-19 vaccine.

J is TRBJ2-7 and V is TRBV28; a possible D gene is TRBD2 (7 bases). In germline, CDR1 is MDHEN, CDR2 SYDVKM. V was trimmed by 4 bases and J by 2 bases, leaving 15 bases between them. This CDR3 contains 15 residues. Here the CDR3 reads CASSSWGAGAYEQYF. CDR3 in DNA: TGTGCCAGCAGTTCCTGGGGGGCGGGAGCCTACGAGCAGTACTTC.

This clone occurred a few times. V is TRBV4-2 and J is TRBJ2-1, with D possibly being TRBD2 (5 bases). Germline loops: CDR1 LGHNA, CDR2 YNFKEQ. The V and J ends lost 0 bases and 5 bases respectively, with 23 bases between them. CDR3 size: 19 residues. CDR3 bases: TGTGCCAGCAGCCAAGATTATGTGGGGAGACTTGGCCTCAACAATGAGCAGTTCTTC. Translated: CASSQDYVGRLGLNNEQFF.

This clone appeared once. Here the CDR3 reads CASSLGDRLTYEQYF. CDR3 DNA sequence: TGTGCCAGCAGCTTAGGGGACCGACTAACCTACGAGCAGTACTTC. The rearrangement uses TRBV7-9 and TRBJ2-7; D may correspond to TRBD1 or TRBD2 (5 bases each). V was cut by 1 base and J by 2 bases, with 12 bases left in between. CDR3 size: 15 residues. In germline, CDR1 is SEHNR, CDR2 FQNEAQ (reference sequence).

This chain connects TRBV5-6 to TRBJ2-5, with D perhaps TRBD1 or TRBD2 (5 bases each). Germline loops: CDR1 SGHDT, CDR2 YYEEEE. The V and J ends lost 4 bases and 5 bases respectively, with 12 bases between them. The CDR3 length is 13 residues. The CDR3 loop reads CASSTRGPETQYF. The CDR3 DNA sequence: TGTGCCAGCAGCACCCGGGGCCCCGAGACCCAGTACTTC.

The chain combines TRBV3-1 (or the pseudogene TRBV3-2) with TRBJ2-7; 10 nucleotides match TRBD1. The germline V gene has CDR1 LGHDT and CDR2 YNNKEL (reference sequence). The CDR3 runs to 14 residues. The V segment lost 8 bases and the J segment 6 bases; nucleotides outside the gene matches: 10. CDR3: CASANRQGAGEQYF. The CDR3 region has the DNA TGTGCCAGCGCAAACCGACAGGGGGCGGGCGAGCAGTACTTC.

The chain employs TRBV7-2 and TRBJ1-3; D is unclear. From germline, CDR1 is SGHTA and CDR2 FQGNSA. The ends were cut back, 1 base at V and 1 base at J, with 5 bases in the middle. This CDR3 region has 14 residues. The CDR3 DNA reads TGTGCCAGCAGCTTAGAACAGTCTGGAAACACCATATATTTT. The encoded protein is CASSLEQSGNTIYF.

The chain carries TRBV10-3 and TRBJ2-7, with D perhaps TRBD2 (5 bases). Per germline, CDR1 ENHRY and CDR2 SYGVKD. The CDR3 loop spans 10 amino acids. Trimming left V 10 bases short and J 6 bases short, with 10 bases between. For the CDR3, the DNA is TGTGCCACCTTTAGCGCCGAGCAGTACTTC. As protein: CATFSAEQYF.

This clone showed up just once. The J gene is TRBJ1-1, the V gene TRBV18; TRBD1 might be the D (5 bases). V lost 3 bases to trimming and J lost 4 bases, with 15 bases between them. The CDR3 is 15 amino acids. Germline V gene sequence: CDR1 KGHSH, CDR2 LQKENI. DNA for the CDR3: TGTGCCAGCTCACCGGGGCTACAGGCGGTCACTGAAGCTTTCTTT. Its protein is CASSPGLQAVTEAFF.

This clone was counted a single time. This rearrangement joins TRBV29-1 to TRBJ2-1, with no clear D. Germline V gene lookup returns CDR1 SQVTM and CDR2 ANQGSEA. This CDR3 has 11 amino acids. V shed 5 bases and J shed 9 bases, with 11 bases lying between them. The CDR3 DNA sequence: TGCAGCGTTCGAACCGTTCTTGAGCAGTTCTTC. The encoded protein is CSVRTVLEQFF.

This sequence joins TRBV18 and TRBJ2-5, with D possibly matching TRBD1 (7 bases). V was clipped by 6 bases and J by 4 bases, with 18 bases between them. The CDR3 consists of 15 residues. Germline CDR1 is KGHSH and CDR2 is LQKENI. The chain's CDR3 is CASSQAGGGGETQYF. The CDR3 DNA sequence: TGTGCCAGCTCCCAAGCAGGAGGGGGCGGAGAGACCCAGTACTTC.

The chain employs TRBV7-9 and TRBJ1-1; unclear D gene. Trimming took 1 base from V and 2 from J, leaving 8 bases between them. There are 14 residues in the CDR3. Germline lookup yields CDR1 SEHNR and CDR2 FQNEAQ (reference sequence). The CDR3 protein is CASSLGASNTEAFF. CDR3 DNA: TGTGCCAGCAGCTTAGGGGCTAGTAACACTGAAGCTTTCTTT.

V and J are TRBV5-1 and TRBJ2-7; TRBD2 might be the D (6 bases). The CDR3 loop spans 14 amino acids. The V and J ends lost 4 bases and 2 bases respectively, with 13 bases between them. Germline V gene lookup returns CDR1 SGHRS and CDR2 YFSETQ. CDR3 DNA: TGCGCCAGCAGCGCCCGCGGGGACGCCTACGAGCAGTACTTC. Translation gives CASSARGDAYEQYF.

This clone turned up a few times. V gene TRBV6-5 combines with J gene TRBJ1-2; tentatively, D is TRBD1 (6 bases). The CDR3 consists of 12 residues. Germline assignment: CDR1 MNHEY and CDR2 SVGAGI. V shed 8 bases and J shed 2 bases, with 9 bases lying between them. CDR3 sequence reads: CASGRGNYGYTF. CDR3 coding DNA: TGTGCCAGCGGGAGGGGGAACTATGGCTACACCTTC.

The rearrangement links TRBV18 to TRBJ1-1, with D uncertain. Trimming pared 1 base from V and 3 bases from J, leaving 9 bases between. The CDR3 runs to 14 residues. Per germline, CDR1 KGHSH and CDR2 LQKENI. The CDR3: CASSPLSRDTEAFF. In nucleotides, the CDR3 is TGTGCCAGCTCACCACTCTCGCGGGACACTGAAGCTTTCTTT.

This clone was observed a single time. The chain joins TRBV20-1 to TRBJ2-5; D perhaps matches TRBD2 (5 bases). In germline, CDR1 is DFQATT, CDR2 SNEGSKA (reference sequence). CDR3 length: 11 amino acids. V lost 5 bases to trimming and J lost 5 bases, with 9 bases between them. In DNA form, the CDR3 reads TGCAGTGCTCGGGGTTTGGAGACCCAGTACTTC. Its protein product is CSARGLETQYF.